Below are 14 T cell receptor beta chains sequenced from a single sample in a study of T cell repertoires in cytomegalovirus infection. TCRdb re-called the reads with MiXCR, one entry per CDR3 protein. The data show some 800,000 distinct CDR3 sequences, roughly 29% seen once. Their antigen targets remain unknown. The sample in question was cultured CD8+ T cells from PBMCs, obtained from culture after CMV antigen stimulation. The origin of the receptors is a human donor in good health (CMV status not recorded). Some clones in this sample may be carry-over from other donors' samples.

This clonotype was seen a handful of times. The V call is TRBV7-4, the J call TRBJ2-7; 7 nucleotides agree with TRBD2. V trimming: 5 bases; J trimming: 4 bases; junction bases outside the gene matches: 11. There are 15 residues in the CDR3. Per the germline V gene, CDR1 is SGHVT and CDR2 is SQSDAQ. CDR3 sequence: CASSPRVAGLYEQYF. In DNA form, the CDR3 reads TGTGCCAGCAGCCCCCGAGTAGCGGGCCTGTACGAGCAGTACTTC.

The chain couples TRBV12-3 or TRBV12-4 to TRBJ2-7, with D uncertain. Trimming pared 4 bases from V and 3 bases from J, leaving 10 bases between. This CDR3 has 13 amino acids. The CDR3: CASSYPPDYEQYF. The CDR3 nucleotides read TGTGCCAGCAGTTACCCCCCGGACTACGAGCAGTACTTC.

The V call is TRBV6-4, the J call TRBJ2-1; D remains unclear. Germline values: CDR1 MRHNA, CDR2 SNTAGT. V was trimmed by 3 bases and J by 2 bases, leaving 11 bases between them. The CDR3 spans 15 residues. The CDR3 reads CASSEKVAPYNEQFF. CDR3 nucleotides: TGTGCCAGCAGTGAAAAGGTAGCCCCCTACAATGAGCAGTTCTTC.

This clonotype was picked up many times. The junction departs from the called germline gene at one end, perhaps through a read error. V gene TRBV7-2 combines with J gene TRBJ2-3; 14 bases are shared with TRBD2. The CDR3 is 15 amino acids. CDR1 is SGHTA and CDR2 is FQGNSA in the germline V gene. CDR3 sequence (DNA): TGTGCCAGCAGCTCCCGGACTAGCGGGGGGCCCAAGGCGGATTTT. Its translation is CASSSRTSGGPKADF.

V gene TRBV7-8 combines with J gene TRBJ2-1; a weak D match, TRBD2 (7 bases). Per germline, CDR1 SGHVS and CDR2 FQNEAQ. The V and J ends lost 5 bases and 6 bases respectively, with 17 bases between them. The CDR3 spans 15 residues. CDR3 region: CASSPRRGAGNEQFF. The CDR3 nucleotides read TGTGCCAGCAGCCCACGTCGGGGGGCCGGCAATGAGCAGTTCTTC.

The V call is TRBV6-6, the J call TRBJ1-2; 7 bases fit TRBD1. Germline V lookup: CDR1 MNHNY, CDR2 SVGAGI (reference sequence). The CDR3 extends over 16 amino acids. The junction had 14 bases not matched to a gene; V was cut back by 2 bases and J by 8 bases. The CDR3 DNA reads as TGTGCCAGCAGTTACCGGTCAGGGGGATTGCTAGAGGGCTACACCTTC. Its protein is CASSYRSGGLLEGYTF.

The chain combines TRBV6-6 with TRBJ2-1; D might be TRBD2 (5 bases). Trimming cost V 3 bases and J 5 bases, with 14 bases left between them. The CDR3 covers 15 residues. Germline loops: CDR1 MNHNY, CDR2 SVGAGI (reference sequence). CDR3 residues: CASSYPGSYNNEQFF. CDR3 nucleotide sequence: TGTGCCAGCAGTTATCCGGGGTCCTACAACAATGAGCAGTTCTTC.

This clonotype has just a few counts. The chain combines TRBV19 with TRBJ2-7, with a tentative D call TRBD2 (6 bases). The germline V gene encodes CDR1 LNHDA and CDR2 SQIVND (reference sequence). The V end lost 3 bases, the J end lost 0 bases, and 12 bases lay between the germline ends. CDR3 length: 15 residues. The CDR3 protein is CASSIRDGSSYEQYF. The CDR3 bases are TGTGCCAGTAGTATTCGGGACGGGAGCTCCTACGAGCAGTACTTC.

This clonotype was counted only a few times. The CDR3 region is CASSPRPEGYNEQFF. CDR3 DNA: TGTGCCAGTAGTCCCCGGCCGGAAGGCTACAATGAGCAGTTCTTC. V and J are TRBV19 and TRBJ2-1; no clear D gene. Trimming cost V 5 bases and J 3 bases, with 14 bases left between them. This CDR3 spans 15 amino acids. The V gene's germline CDR1 is LNHDA and CDR2 SQIVND (reference sequence). The full variable domain, its missing parts supplied by reference TRBV19 and TRBJ2-1, is DGGITQSPKYLFRKEGQNVTLSCEQNLNHDAMYWYRQDPGQGLRLIYYSQIVNDFQKGDIAEGYSVSREKKESFPLTVTSAQKNPTAFYLCASSPRPEGYNEQFFGPGTRLTVL.

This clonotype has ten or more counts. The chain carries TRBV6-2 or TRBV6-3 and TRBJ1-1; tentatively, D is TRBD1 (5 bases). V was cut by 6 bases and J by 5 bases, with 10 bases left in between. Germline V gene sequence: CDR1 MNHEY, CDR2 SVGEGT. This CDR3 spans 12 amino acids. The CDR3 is CASSAGGTEAFF. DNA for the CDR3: TGTGCCAGCAGCGCTGGGGGAACTGAAGCTTTCTTT.

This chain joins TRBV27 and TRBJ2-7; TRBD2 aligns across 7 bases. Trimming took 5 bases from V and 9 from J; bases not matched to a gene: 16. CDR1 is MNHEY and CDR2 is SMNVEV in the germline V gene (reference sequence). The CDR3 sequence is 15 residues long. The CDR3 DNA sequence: TGTGCCAGCAGTCGCGGACTAGGTCAAGACGTGGGGCAGTACTTC. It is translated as CASSRGLGQDVGQYF.

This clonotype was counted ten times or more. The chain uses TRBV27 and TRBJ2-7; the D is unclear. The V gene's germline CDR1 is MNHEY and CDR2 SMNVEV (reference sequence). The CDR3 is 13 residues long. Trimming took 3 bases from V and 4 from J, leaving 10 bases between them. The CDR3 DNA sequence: TGTGCCAGCAGTTTGGGCAGGCAATACGAGCAGTACTTC. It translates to CASSLGRQYEQYF.

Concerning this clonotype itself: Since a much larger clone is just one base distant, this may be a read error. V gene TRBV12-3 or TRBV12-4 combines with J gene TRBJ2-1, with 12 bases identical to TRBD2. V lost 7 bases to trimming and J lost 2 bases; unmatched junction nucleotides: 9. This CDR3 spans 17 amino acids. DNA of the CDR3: TGTGCCAGCACCAAGTGGACTAGCGGGGAGACCTACAATGAGCAGTTCTTC. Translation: CASTKWTSGETYNEQFF.

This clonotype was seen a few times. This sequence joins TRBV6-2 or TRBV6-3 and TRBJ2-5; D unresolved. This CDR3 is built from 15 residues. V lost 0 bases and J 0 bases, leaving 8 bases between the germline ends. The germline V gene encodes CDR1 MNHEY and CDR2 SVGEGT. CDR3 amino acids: CASSYSMQYQETQYF. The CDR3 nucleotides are TGTGCCAGCAGTTACTCGATGCAGTACCAAGAGACCCAGTACTTC.